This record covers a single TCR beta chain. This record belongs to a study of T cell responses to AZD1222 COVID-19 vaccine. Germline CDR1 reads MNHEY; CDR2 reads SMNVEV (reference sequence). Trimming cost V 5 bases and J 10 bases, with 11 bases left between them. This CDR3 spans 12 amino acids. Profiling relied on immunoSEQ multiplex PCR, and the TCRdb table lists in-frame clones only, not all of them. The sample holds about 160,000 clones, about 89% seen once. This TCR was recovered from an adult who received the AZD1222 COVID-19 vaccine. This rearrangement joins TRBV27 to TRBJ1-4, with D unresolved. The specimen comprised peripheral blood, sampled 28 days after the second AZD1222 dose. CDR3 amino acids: CASSPYVGKLFF. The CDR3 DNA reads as TGTGCCAGCAGTCCCTACGTTGGAAAACTGTTTTTT.